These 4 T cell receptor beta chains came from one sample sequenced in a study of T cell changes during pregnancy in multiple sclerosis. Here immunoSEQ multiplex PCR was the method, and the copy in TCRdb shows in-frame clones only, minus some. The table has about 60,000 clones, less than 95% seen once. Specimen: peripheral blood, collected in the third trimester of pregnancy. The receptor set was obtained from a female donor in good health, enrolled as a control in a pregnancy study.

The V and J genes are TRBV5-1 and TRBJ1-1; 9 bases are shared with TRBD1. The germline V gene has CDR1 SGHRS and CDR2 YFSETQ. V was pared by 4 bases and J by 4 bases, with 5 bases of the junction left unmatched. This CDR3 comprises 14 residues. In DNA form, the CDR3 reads TGCGCCAGCAGCAAGGGACAGGGAGTCACTGAAGCTTTCTTT. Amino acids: CASSKGQGVTEAFF.

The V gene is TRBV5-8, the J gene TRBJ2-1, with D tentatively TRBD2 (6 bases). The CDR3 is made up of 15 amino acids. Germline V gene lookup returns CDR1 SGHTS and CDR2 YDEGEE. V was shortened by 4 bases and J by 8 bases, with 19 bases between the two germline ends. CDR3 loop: CASSTPGLWAHEQFF. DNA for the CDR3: TGTGCCAGCAGCACACCGGGACTTTGGGCCCATGAGCAGTTCTTC.

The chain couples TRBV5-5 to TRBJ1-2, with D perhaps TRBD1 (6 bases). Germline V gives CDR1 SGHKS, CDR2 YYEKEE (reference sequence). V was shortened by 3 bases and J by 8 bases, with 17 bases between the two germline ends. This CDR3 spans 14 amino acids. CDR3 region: CASSSGTTLQGYTF. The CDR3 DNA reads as TGTGCCAGCAGCTCCGGGACAACACTACAGGGCTACACCTTC.

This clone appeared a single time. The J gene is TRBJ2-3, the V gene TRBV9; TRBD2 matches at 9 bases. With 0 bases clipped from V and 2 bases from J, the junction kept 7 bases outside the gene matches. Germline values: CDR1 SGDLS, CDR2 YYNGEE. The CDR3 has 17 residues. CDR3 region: CASSVGGAGGVTDTQYF. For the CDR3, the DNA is TGTGCCAGCAGCGTAGGTGGAGCGGGAGGCGTCACAGATACGCAGTATTTT.